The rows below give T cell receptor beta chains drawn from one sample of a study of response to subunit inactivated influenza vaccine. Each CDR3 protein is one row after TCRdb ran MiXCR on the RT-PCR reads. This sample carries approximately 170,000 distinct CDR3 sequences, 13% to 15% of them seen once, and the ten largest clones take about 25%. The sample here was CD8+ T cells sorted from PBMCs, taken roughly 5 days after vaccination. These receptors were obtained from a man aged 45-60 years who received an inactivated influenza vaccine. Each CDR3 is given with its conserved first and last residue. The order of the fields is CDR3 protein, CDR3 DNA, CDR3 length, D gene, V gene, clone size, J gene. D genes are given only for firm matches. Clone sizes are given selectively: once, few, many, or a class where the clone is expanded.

CASSFFLGTGSYGYTF,TGTGCCAGCAGCTTTTTCCTTGGGACGGGCAGTTATGGCTACACCTTC,16,.,TRBV5-6,.,TRBJ1-2
CASSNPFAGVADTQYF,TGTGCCAGCAGCAATCCTTTTGCGGGGGTAGCAGATACGCAGTATTTT,16,TRBD2,TRBV6-2/TRBV6-3,few,TRBJ2-3
CASSFGFRTGELFF,TGTGCCAGCAGCTTCGGGTTTAGAACCGGGGAGCTGTTTTTT,14,.,TRBV7-2,many,TRBJ2-2
CATSQMGLTQYF,TGTGCCACCAGCCAGATGGGGTTGACGCAGTATTTT,12,.,TRBV24-1,many,TRBJ2-3
CASSELAGGLNEQFF,TGTGCCAGCAGTGAGTTAGCGGGAGGCCTCAATGAGCAGTTCTTC,15,TRBD2,TRBV6-1,few,TRBJ2-1
CASSFSGLDSNEQFF,TGTGCCAGCAGCTTCTCGGGACTAGACTCTAATGAGCAGTTCTTC,15,TRBD2,TRBV7-3,.,TRBJ2-1
CASTVYRGYTEAFF,TGCGCCAGCACCGTTTACAGGGGGTACACTGAAGCTTTCTTT,14,TRBD1,TRBV4-3,few,TRBJ1-1
CASSPGQGQTQYF,TGTGCTAGCAGCCCGGGACAGGGGCAGACCCAGTACTTC,13,TRBD1,TRBV7-7,.,TRBJ2-5
CASSLAGFGELFF,TGTGCCAGCAGCTTAGCGGGTTTCGGGGAGCTGTTTTTT,13,.,TRBV7-6,.,TRBJ2-2
CATSRDRVTGELFF,TGTGCCACCAGCAGGGACAGGGTAACCGGGGAGCTGTTTTTT,14,TRBD1,TRBV15,many,TRBJ2-2
CASSLWGTGELFF,TGTGCCAGCAGTCTATGGGGCACCGGGGAGCTGTTTTTT,13,.,TRBV6-4,few,TRBJ2-2
CSEGFLGSGETQYF,TGCAGTGAGGGGTTTTTGGGTTCTGGAGAGACCCAGTACTTC,14,.,TRBV20-1,few,TRBJ2-5
CASSYSGGGQGTYEQYF,TGTGCCAGCAGTTACTCGGGGGGCGGACAGGGGACCTACGAGCAGTACTTC,17,TRBD1,TRBV6-5,.,TRBJ2-7
CASSGLTGTYEQYF,TGTGCCAGCAGCGGGTTGACAGGAACCTACGAGCAGTACTTC,14,.,TRBV5-5,.,TRBJ2-7
CSVVFGPPYTDTQYF,TGCAGCGTTGTTTTTGGGCCTCCATACACAGATACGCAGTATTTT,15,.,TRBV29-1,.,TRBJ2-3
CASSRTGGSDTQYF,TGTGCCAGCAGTAGAACAGGGGGCTCGGATACGCAGTATTTT,14,TRBD1,TRBV11-2,few,TRBJ2-3
CASRTQGWVMNTEAFF,TGTGCCAGCAGGACACAGGGGTGGGTGATGAACACTGAAGCTTTCTTT,16,TRBD1,TRBV28,many,TRBJ1-1
CASSLGRGAGELFF,TGTGCCAGCAGCTTAGGACGGGGGGCCGGGGAGCTGTTTTTT,14,TRBD2,TRBV11-2,.,TRBJ2-2
CASTLAGGPNEQYF,TGTGCCAGCACACTAGCGGGGGGGCCTAACGAGCAGTACTTC,14,TRBD2,TRBV12-3/TRBV12-4,.,TRBJ2-7
CASSPGQGWTYEQYF,TGTGCCAGCAGCCCAGGACAGGGGTGGACCTACGAGCAGTACTTC,15,TRBD1,TRBV13,few,TRBJ2-7
CASSLVDRGFRNEQFF,TGCGCCAGCAGTCTGGTGGACAGGGGCTTTAGGAATGAGCAGTTCTTC,16,TRBD1,TRBV5-1,.,TRBJ2-1
CASSLLGLAGGETQYF,TGTGCCAGCAGCTTACTGGGACTAGCGGGGGGAGAGACCCAGTACTTC,16,TRBD2,TRBV5-4,few,TRBJ2-5
CASSQDAGTAYGYTF,TGTGCCAGCAGCCAAGATGCCGGGACAGCTTATGGCTACACCTTC,15,TRBD1,TRBV3-1,.,TRBJ1-2
CASSFRTGANEQFF,TGTGCCAGCAGCTTCCGGACAGGGGCTAATGAGCAGTTCTTC,14,TRBD1,TRBV7-9,.,TRBJ2-1
CASSPRVAGGSTDTQYF,TGTGCCAGCAGTCCCCGGGTGGCGGGGGGGAGCACAGATACGCAGTATTTT,17,TRBD2,TRBV28,.,TRBJ2-3
CASSPQGASGTEAFF,TGTGCCAGCAGCCCGCAGGGGGCCTCGGGCACTGAAGCTTTCTTT,15,TRBD1,TRBV4-2,.,TRBJ1-1
CASSMGPQGGNTEAFF,TGCGCCAGCAGCATGGGACCACAGGGGGGGAACACTGAAGCTTTCTTT,16,TRBD1,TRBV5-1,many,TRBJ1-1
CASSLVPKEETQYF,TGTGCCAGCAGCTTAGTGCCGAAGGAGGAGACCCAGTACTTC,14,.,TRBV7-9,many,TRBJ2-5
CASIPAGNEETQYF,TGTGCCAGCATCCCGGCAGGGAATGAAGAGACCCAGTACTTC,14,.,TRBV25-1,few,TRBJ2-5
CASSKSAGTSAIYEQYF,TGTGCCAGCAGCAAATCGGCGGGGACTAGCGCGATCTACGAGCAGTACTTC,17,TRBD2,TRBV7-2,.,TRBJ2-7
CAYTPGAGETQYF,TGTGCCTACACCCCCGGGGCCGGGGAGACCCAGTACTTC,13,.,TRBV30,.,TRBJ2-5
CASSHKSAVSPGTYNEQFF,TGTGCCAGCAGCCACAAGTCAGCTGTAAGCCCCGGGACCTACAATGAGCAGTTCTTC,19,.,TRBV3-1,.,TRBJ2-1
CASSQKTRQLNTEAFF,TGCGCCAGCAGCCAAAAGACGCGGCAGTTGAACACTGAAGCTTTCTTT,16,.,TRBV4-3,.,TRBJ1-1
CASSLAQNEQFF,TGTGCCAGCAGCTTAGCGCAAAATGAGCAGTTCTTC,12,.,TRBV7-9,few,TRBJ2-1
CASTSAGELFF,TGTGCCAGCACTAGCGCCGGGGAGCTGTTTTTT,11,.,TRBV6-6,few,TRBJ2-2
CASSELQGLEKLFF,TGTGCCAGCAGTGAACTACAGGGGTTGGAAAAACTGTTTTTT,14,TRBD1,TRBV2,.,TRBJ1-4
CASSVAQGLKSYEQYF,TGCGCCAGCAGCGTCGCTCAGGGGCTGAAATCCTACGAGCAGTACTTC,16,.,TRBV5-1,.,TRBJ2-7
CASSFFQGDEQYF,TGTGCCAGCAGCTTTTTCCAGGGGGACGAGCAGTACTTC,13,TRBD1,TRBV11-2,.,TRBJ2-7
CASSLDGRATGELFF,TGTGCCAGCAGCTTAGATGGACGTGCCACCGGGGAGCTGTTTTTT,15,.,TRBV12-3/TRBV12-4,.,TRBJ2-2
CSARAPSNTEAFF,TGCAGTGCTAGGGCCCCGTCGAACACTGAAGCTTTCTTT,13,.,TRBV20-1,.,TRBJ1-1
CSVFRGDSGYTF,TGCAGCGTATTCAGGGGGGATTCTGGCTACACCTTC,12,TRBD1,TRBV29-1,few,TRBJ1-2
CASSESSSGAETQYF,TGCGCCAGCAGTGAGTCATCTAGCGGGGCGGAGACCCAGTACTTC,15,TRBD2,TRBV10-2,few,TRBJ2-5
CASSPWTQETQYF,TGCGCCAGCAGCCCCTGGACTCAAGAGACCCAGTACTTC,13,.,TRBV5-1,.,TRBJ2-5
CASSFTKYQPQHF,TGTGCCAGCAGTTTCACGAAGTATCAGCCCCAGCATTTT,13,.,TRBV28,.,TRBJ1-5
CATSREGANSPLHF,TGTGCCACCAGCAGAGAGGGGGCTAATTCACCCCTCCACTTT,14,.,TRBV15,many,TRBJ1-6
CASSLYGTGQDTQYF,TGTGCCAGCAGCTTATACGGGACAGGGCAGGATACGCAGTATTTT,15,TRBD1,TRBV7-2,many,TRBJ2-3
CASSHIHPVGNEQFF,TGTGCCAGCAGCCATATTCATCCGGTCGGGAATGAGCAGTTCTTC,15,.,TRBV3-1,.,TRBJ2-1
CATRRQNSYEQYF,TGTGCCACCCGGAGACAGAACTCCTACGAGCAGTACTTC,13,.,TRBV7-9,many,TRBJ2-7
CASSEGQGVGQPQHF,TGTGCCAGCAGCGAGGGGCAGGGGGTGGGTCAGCCCCAGCATTTT,15,TRBD1,TRBV12-3/TRBV12-4,few,TRBJ1-5
CATSREDFRDTQYF,TGTGCCACCAGCAGAGAGGACTTCAGGGATACGCAGTATTTT,14,.,TRBV15,few,TRBJ2-3
CASTAGTSGLGPSYEQYF,TGTGCCAGCACCGCAGGGACTAGCGGGCTGGGTCCCTCCTACGAGCAGTACTTC,18,TRBD2,TRBV11-2,.,TRBJ2-7
CAPGWSYNSPLHF,TGTGCCCCGGGGTGGTCCTATAATTCACCCCTCCACTTT,13,.,TRBV27,.,TRBJ1-6